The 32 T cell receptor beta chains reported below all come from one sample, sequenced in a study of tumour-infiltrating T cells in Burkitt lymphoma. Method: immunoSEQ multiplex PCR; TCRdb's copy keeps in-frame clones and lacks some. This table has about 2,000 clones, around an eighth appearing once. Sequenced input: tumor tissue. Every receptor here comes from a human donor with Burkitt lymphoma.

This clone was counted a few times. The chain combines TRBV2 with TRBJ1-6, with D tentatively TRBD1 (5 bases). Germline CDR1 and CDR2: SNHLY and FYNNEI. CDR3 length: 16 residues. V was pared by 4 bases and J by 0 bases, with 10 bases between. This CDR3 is CASSVGGSSYNSPLHF. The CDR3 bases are TGTGCCAGCAGTGTGGGGGGGAGCTCCTATAATTCACCCCTCCACTTT.

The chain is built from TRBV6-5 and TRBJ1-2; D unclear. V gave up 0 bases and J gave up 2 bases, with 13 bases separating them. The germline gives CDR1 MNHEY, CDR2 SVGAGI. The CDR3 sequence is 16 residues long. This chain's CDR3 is CASSYSMSQANYGYTF. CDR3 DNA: TGTGCCAGCAGTTACTCGATGAGTCAGGCGAACTATGGCTACACCTTC.

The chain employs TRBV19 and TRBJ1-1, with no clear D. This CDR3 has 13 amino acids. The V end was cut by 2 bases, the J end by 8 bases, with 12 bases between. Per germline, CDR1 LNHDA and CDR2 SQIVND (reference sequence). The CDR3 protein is CASSISGYKEAFF. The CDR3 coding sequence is TGTGCCAGTAGTATATCAGGTTACAAAGAAGCTTTCTTT.

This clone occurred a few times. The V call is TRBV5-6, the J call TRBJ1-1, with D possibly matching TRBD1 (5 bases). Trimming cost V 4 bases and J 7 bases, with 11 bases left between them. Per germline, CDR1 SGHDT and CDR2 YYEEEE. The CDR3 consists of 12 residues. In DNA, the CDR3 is TGTGCCAGCAGCCTTATCAGGGTTGAAGCTTTCTTT. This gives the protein CASSLIRVEAFF.

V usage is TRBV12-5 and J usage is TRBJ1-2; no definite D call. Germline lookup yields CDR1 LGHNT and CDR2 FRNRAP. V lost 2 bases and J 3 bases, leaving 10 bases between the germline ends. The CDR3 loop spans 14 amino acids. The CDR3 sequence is CASGLSSTHYGYTF. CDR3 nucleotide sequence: TGTGCTAGTGGTTTGAGCAGCACTCACTATGGCTACACCTTC.

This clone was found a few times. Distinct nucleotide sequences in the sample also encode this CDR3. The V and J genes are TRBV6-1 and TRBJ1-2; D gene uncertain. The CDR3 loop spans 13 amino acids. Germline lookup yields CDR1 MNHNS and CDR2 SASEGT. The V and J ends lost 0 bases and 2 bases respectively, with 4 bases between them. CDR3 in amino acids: CASSEAGNYGYTF. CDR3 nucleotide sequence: TGTGCCAGCAGTGAAGCAGGGAACTATGGCTACACCTTC.

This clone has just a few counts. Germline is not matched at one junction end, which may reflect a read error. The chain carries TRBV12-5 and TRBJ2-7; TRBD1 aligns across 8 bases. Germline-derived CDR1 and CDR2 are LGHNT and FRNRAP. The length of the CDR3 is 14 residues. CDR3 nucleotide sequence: TGTGCTAGTGGATTGGACAGGGTTACCAGCGGGCAGTACTTC. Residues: CASGLDRVTSGQYF.

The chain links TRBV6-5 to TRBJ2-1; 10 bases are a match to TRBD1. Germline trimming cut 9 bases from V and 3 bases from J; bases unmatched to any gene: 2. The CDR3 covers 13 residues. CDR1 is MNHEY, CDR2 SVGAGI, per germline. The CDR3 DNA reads TGTGCCAGTGGACAGGGGGGCTACAATGAGCAGTTCTTC. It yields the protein CASGQGGYNEQFF.

CDR3 DNA: TGTGCCAGCAGCCAGAAGACTAGCGGGGGTTATTCCTACAATGAGCAGTTCTTC. Translation: CASSQKTSGGYSYNEQFF. V usage is TRBV4-2 and J usage is TRBJ2-1; 12 bases match TRBD2. Trimming at V came to 3 bases and at J to 1 base, leaving 7 bases not matched to a gene. CDR1 is LGHNA, CDR2 YNFKEQ, per germline. The CDR3 runs to 18 residues.

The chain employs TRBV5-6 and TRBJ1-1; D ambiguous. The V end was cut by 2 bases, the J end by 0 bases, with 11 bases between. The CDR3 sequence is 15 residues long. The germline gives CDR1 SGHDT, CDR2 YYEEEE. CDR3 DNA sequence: TGTGCCAGCAGCTTAAAGGCGCCATTGAACACTGAAGCTTTCTTT. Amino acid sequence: CASSLKAPLNTEAFF. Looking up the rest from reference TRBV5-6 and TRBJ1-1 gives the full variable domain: DAGVTQSPTHLIKTRGQQVTLRCSPKSGHDTVSWYQQALGQGPQFIFQYYEEEERQRGNFPDRFSGHQFPNYSSELNVNALLLGDSALYLCASSLKAPLNTEAFFGQGTRLTVV.

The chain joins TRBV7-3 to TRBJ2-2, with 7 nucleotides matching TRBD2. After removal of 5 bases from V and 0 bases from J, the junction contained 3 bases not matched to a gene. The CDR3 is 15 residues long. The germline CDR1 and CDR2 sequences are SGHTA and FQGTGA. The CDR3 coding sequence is TGTGCCAGCAGCGCCGGGACTACGAACACCGGGGAGCTGTTTTTT. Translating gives CASSAGTTNTGELFF.

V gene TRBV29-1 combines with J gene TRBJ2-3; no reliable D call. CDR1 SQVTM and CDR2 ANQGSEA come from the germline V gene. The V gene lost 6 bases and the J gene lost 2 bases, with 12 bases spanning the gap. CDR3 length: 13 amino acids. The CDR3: CSVDSDFTDTQYF. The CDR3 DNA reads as TGCAGCGTCGACTCCGATTTCACAGATACGCAGTATTTT.

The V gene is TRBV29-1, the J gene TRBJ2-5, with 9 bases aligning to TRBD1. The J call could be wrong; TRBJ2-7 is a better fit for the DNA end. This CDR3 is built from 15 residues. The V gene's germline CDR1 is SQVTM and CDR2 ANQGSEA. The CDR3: CSVFDPGQGIDEQYF. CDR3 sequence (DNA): TGCAGCGTTTTCGATCCGGGACAGGGTATCGACGAGCAGTACTTC.

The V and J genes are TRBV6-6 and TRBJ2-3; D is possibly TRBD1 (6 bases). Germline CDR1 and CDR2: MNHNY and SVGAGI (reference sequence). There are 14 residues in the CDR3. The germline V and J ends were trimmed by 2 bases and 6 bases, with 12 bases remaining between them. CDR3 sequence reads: CASSYLDRRDTQYF. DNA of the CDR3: TGTGCCAGCAGTTACCTAGACAGGCGGGATACGCAGTATTTT.

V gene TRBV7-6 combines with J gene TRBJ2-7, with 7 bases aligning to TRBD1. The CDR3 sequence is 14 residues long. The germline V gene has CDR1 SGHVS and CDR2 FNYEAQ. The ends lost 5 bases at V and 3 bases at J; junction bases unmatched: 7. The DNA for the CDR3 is TGTGCCAGCAGCCAGGAGACAGGGCTCTACGAGCAGTACTTC. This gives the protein CASSQETGLYEQYF. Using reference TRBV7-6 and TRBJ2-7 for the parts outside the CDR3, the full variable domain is GAGVSQSPRYKVTKRGQDVALRCDPISGHVSLYWYRQALGQGPEFLTYFNYEAQQDKSGLPNDRFSAERPEGSISTLTIQRTEQRDSAMYRCASSQETGLYEQYFGPGTRLTVT.

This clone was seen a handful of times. In nucleotides, the CDR3 is TGTGCCAGTAGGGGGTTCTCCTACAATGAGCAGTTCTTC. As protein: CASRGFSYNEQFF. The chain recombines TRBV19 with TRBJ2-1; D unresolved. V was shortened by 6 bases and J by 0 bases, with 6 bases between the two germline ends. In germline, CDR1 is LNHDA, CDR2 SQIVND (reference sequence). The CDR3 length is 13 residues.

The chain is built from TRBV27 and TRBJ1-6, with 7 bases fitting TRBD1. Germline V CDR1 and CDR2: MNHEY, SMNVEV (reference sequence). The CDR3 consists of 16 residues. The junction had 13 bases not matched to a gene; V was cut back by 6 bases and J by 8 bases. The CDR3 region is CASRPYSGTEDSPLHF. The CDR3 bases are TGTGCCAGCAGGCCTTATTCCGGGACAGAAGATTCACCCCTCCACTTT.

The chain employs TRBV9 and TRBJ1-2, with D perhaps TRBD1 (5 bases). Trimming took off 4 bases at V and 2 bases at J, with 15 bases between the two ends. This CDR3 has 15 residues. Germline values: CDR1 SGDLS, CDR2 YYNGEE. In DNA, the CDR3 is TGTGCCAGCAGCCCACTGGACACCCGCAACTATGGCTACACCTTC. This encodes CASSPLDTRNYGYTF.

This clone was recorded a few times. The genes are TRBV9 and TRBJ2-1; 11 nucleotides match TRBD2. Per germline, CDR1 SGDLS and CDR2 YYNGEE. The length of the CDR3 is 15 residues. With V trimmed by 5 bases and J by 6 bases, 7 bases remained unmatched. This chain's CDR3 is CASSPSGTSGNEQFF. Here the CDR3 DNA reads TGTGCCAGCAGTCCCTCCGGGACTAGCGGCAATGAGCAGTTCTTC.

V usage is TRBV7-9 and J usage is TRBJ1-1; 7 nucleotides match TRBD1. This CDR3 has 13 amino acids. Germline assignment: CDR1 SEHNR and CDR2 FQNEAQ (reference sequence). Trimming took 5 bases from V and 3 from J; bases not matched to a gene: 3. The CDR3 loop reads CASSLTGDTEAFF. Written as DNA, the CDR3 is TGTGCCAGCAGCCTAACAGGGGACACTGAAGCTTTCTTT. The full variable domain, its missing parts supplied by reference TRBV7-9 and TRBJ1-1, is DTGVSQNPRHKITKRGQNVTFRCDPISEHNRLYWYRQTLGQGPEFLTYFQNEAQLEKSRLLSDRFSAERPKGSFSTLEIQRTEQGDSAMYLCASSLTGDTEAFFGQGTRLTVV.

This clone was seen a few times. The CDR3 sequence is CASSQGTGGAGPYGYTF. DNA of the CDR3: TGTGCCAGCAGCCAAGGGACAGGGGGCGCAGGACCTTATGGCTACACCTTC. The rearrangement uses TRBV4-2 and TRBJ1-2, with 11 nucleotides matching TRBD1. The length of the CDR3 is 17 residues. With 1 base clipped from V and 5 bases from J, the junction kept 9 bases outside the gene matches. Germline CDR1 LGHNA, CDR2 YNFKEQ.

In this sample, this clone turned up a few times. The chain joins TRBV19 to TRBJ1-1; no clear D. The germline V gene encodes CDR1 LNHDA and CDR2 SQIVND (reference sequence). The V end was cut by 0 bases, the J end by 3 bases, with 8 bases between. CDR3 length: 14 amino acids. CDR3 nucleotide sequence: TGTGCCAGTAGTATAGACGGGAGGGACACTGAAGCTTTCTTT. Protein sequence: CASSIDGRDTEAFF.

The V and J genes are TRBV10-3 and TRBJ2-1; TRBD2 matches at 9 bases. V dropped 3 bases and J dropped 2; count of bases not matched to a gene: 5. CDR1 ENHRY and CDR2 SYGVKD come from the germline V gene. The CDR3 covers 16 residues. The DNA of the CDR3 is TGTGCCATCAGTGACGTAGCGGGGGTCCCCTACAATGAGCAGTTCTTC. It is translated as CAISDVAGVPYNEQFF.

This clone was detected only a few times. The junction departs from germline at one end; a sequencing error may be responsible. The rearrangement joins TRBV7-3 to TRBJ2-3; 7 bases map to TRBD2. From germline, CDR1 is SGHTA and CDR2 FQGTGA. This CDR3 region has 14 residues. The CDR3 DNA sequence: TGTGCCAGCAGCCCCGGGGGGATCACAGATACACAGTATTTT. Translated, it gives CASSPGGITDTQYF.

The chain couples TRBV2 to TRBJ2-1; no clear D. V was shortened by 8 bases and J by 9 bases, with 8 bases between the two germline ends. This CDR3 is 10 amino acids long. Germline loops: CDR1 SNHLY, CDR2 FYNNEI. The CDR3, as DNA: TGTGCCAGCGGGAACACTGAGCAGTTCTTC. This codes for CASGNTEQFF.

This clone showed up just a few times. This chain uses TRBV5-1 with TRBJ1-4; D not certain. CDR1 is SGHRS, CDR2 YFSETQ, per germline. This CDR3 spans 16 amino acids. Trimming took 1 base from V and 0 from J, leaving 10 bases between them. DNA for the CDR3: TGCGCCAGCAGCTTGATCTTGGGGTCAACTAATGAAAAACTGTTTTTT. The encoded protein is CASSLILGSTNEKLFF.

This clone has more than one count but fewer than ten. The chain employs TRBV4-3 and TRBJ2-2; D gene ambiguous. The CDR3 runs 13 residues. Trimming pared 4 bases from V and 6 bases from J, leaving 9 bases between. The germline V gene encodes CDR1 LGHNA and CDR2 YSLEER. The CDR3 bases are TGCGCCAGCAGCCGGGATTACGCCGGGGAGCTGTTTTTT. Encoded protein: CASSRDYAGELFF.

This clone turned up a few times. CDR3 loop: CATYGGPPYEQYF. CDR3 bases: TGTGCCACCTACGGGGGTCCGCCCTACGAGCAGTACTTC. The genes are TRBV10-3 and TRBJ2-7, with D perhaps TRBD2 (6 bases). The CDR3 has 13 amino acids. The V end was cut by 10 bases, the J end by 2 bases, with 15 bases between. The germline gives CDR1 ENHRY, CDR2 SYGVKD.

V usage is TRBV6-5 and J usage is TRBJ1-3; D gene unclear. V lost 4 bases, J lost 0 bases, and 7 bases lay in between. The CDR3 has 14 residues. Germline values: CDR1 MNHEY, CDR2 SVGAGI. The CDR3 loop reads CASSSTVSGNTIYF. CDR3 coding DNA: TGTGCCAGCAGTTCAACAGTCTCTGGAAACACCATATATTTT.

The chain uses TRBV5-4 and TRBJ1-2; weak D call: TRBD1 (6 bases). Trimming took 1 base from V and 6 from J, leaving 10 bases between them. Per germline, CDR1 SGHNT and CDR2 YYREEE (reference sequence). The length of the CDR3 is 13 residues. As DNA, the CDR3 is TGTGCCAGCAGCTTGTTGGGGGCCGATGGCTACACCTTC. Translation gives CASSLLGADGYTF.

The CDR3 loop is CASSEIETQYF. The CDR3 nucleotides read TGTGCCAGCAGTGAGATAGAGACCCAGTACTTC. The chain couples TRBV2 to TRBJ2-5; no clear D. Looked up from germline, CDR1 is SNHLY and CDR2 is FYNNEI. Trimming stripped 3 bases from V and 4 bases from J, with 3 bases between. This CDR3 spans 11 amino acids.

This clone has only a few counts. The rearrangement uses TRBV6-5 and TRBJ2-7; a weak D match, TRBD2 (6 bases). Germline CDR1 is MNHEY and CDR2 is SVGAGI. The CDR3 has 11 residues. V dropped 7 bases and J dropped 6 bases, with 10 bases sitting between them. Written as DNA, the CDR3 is TGTGCCAGCACCGCGGGGTTCGAGCAGTACTTC. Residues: CASTAGFEQYF.